This record looks at one T cell receptor beta chain sequence and its context. Its antigen is not known. The sample carries other DNA sequences with the same CDR3. Per sorted-subset replicate PCR, input was around 200 ng DNA, representing around 29,000 T cell genomes. Sequencing was performed with immunoSEQ multiplex PCR; in TCRdb, only in-frame clones are kept and a portion is missing. The sample has about 2 million clones, roughly 95% seen once. The CDR3 has 14 amino acids. V shed 1 base and J shed 1 base, with 5 bases lying between them. Germline assignment: CDR1 SGHRS and CDR2 YFSETQ. This specimen comes from a study of shared clonotypes between healthy human individuals. Study results and limitations: Generation probabilities of non-shared clonotypes were lower (relative to those shared by all four donors). Having only a few donors restricted how much genetic and exposure-history diversity was captured. It was observed that approximately 5% of naive CD4 clonotypes were shared across a handful of donors.

The chain employs TRBV5-1 and TRBJ2-2, with unresolved D. The sequencing sample was made of naive CD4+ T cells sorted from blood. Subset reported: CD45RA+ positively selected. The TCR comes from a man aged 18 to 29 in good health. This chain's CDR3 is CASSLRLNTGELFF. As DNA, the CDR3 is TGCGCCAGCAGCTTGCGTTTGAACACCGGGGAGCTGTTTTTT. Using reference TRBV5-1 and TRBJ2-2 for the parts outside the CDR3, the full variable domain is KAGVTQTPRYLIKTRGQQVTLSCSPISGHRSVSWYQQTPGQGLQFLFEYFSETQRNKGNFPGRFSGRQFSNSRSEMNVSTLELGDSALYLCASSLRLNTGELFFGEGSRLTVL.